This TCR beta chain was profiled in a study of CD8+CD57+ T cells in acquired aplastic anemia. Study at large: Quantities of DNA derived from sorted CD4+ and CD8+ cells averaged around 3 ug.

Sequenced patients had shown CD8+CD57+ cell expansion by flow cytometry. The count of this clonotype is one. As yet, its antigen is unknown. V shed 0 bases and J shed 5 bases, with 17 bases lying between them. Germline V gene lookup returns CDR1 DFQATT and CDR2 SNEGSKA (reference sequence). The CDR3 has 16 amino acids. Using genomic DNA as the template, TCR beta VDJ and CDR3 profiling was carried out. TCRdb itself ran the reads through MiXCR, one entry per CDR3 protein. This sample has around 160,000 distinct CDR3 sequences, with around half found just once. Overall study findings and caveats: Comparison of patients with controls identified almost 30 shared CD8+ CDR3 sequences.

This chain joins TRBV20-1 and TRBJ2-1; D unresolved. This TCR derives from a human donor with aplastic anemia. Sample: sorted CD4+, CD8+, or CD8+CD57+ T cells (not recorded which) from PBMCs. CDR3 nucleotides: TGCAGTGCTAGAGATCCCTACTTGGGCCCACACAATGAGCAGTTCTTC. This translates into CSARDPYLGPHNEQFF.